This TCR beta chain derives from a study of cytomegalovirus exposure and HLA in healthy donors. Concerning this clone itself: Its antigen is as yet unknown.

Study-wide points: High sensitivity and specificity were reportedly achieved when the classifier diagnosed cytomegalovirus status. Most TCR sequences were uncommon, yet certain public TCRs appeared in many donors.

This CDR3 comprises 14 residues. Trimming took 5 bases from V and 3 from J; bases not matched to a gene: 4. From germline, CDR1 is SGHVS and CDR2 FQNEAQ. 60 Vbeta and 13 Jbeta primers were used in PCR. Generated by immunoSEQ multiplex PCR, the TCRdb table keeps only in-frame clones and is missing some. This table holds approximately 58,000 clones. This receptor was identified in a woman between 45 and 60 years old in good health and CMV-seropositive. This chain joins TRBV7-8 and TRBJ1-1; 9 bases map to TRBD1. Sequencing used PBMCs. CDR3 loop: CASSRDRADTEAFF. For the CDR3, the DNA is TGTGCCAGCAGCCGGGACAGGGCGGACACTGAAGCTTTCTTT.